These 11 T cell receptor beta chains originate from one sample sequenced in a study of cytomegalovirus exposure and HLA in healthy donors. Amplification used 60 Vbeta primers and 13 Jbeta primers. Method: immunoSEQ multiplex PCR; TCRdb's copy keeps in-frame clones and lacks some. The sample consists of about 77,000 clones, around 78% of them appearing once. Source material: PBMCs. The receptors derive from a middle-aged man in good health and CMV-seronegative.

The V and J genes are TRBV28 and TRBJ1-5, with D possibly being TRBD1 (5 bases). Per germline, CDR1 MDHEN and CDR2 SYDVKM. The CDR3 contains 14 residues. Trimming took 2 bases from V and 4 from J, leaving 9 bases between them. The CDR3 DNA sequence: TGTGCCAGCAGTTTAGGGGGGACTAATCAGCCCCAGCATTTT. Its protein is CASSLGGTNQPQHF.

The V call is TRBV6-5, the J call TRBJ1-4, with 8 bases aligning to TRBD1. The ends lost 5 bases at V and 7 bases at J; junction bases unmatched: 6. The CDR3 spans 14 residues. Germline assignment: CDR1 MNHEY and CDR2 SVGAGI. The CDR3 spells CASSHDRGTEKLFF. The CDR3 DNA is TGTGCCAGCAGTCACGACAGGGGAACTGAAAAACTGTTTTTT.

V gene TRBV28 combines with J gene TRBJ1-3; no firm D call. CDR1 is MDHEN and CDR2 is SYDVKM in the germline V gene. Trimming removed 6 bases at V and 2 bases at J, with 11 bases between. The CDR3 runs to 14 residues. Written as DNA, the CDR3 is TGTGCCAGCAGCTCCGGAGGAACTGGAAACACCATATATTTT. This codes for CASSSGGTGNTIYF.

The genes are TRBV6-1 and TRBJ2-3; 15 nucleotides align to TRBD2. This CDR3 has 18 residues. Germline CDR1 MNHNS, CDR2 SASEGT. Losses at the gene ends were 4 bases for V and 2 bases for J; bases not matched to a gene: 7. CDR3 DNA: TGTGCCAGCAGTGCGACGGGACTAGCGGGGGGAAACACAGATACGCAGTATTTT. It yields the protein CASSATGLAGGNTDTQYF.

This chain joins TRBV18 and TRBJ2-3, with unresolved D. CDR3 size: 14 residues. V was trimmed by 4 bases and J by 1 base, leaving 9 bases between them. Germline CDR1 KGHSH, CDR2 LQKENI. This chain's CDR3 is CASSLRGGTDTQYF. The CDR3 DNA reads as TGTGCCAGCTCACTGCGTGGAGGCACAGATACGCAGTATTTT.

This clone was seen just once. This chain connects TRBV19 to TRBJ2-7; TRBD1 agrees at 7 bases. Germline assignment: CDR1 LNHDA and CDR2 SQIVND (reference sequence). The J segment lost 3 bases and the V segment lost 4 bases, leaving 12 bases of the junction unmatched. CDR3 length equals 16 residues. The CDR3 nucleotides read TGTGCCAGTAGTACCCGACAGGGCCAGAAACTCTACGAGCAGTACTTC. Protein: CASSTRQGQKLYEQYF. The full variable domain, with the rest looked up from reference TRBV19 and TRBJ2-7, is DGGITQSPKYLFRKEGQNVTLSCEQNLNHDAMYWYRQDPGQGLRLIYYSQIVNDFQKGDIAEGYSVSREKKESFPLTVTSAQKNPTAFYLCASSTRQGQKLYEQYFGPGTRLTVT.

V gene TRBV10-1 combines with J gene TRBJ2-7, with no clear D. The germline V gene has CDR1 WNHNN and CDR2 SYGVQD (reference sequence). The CDR3 has 14 residues. Trimming left V 0 bases short and J 2 bases short, with 8 bases between. DNA of the CDR3: TGCGCCAGCAGTGAGTCCGGTGAGACCTACGAGCAGTACTTC. Residues: CASSESGETYEQYF.

This chain connects TRBV5-1 to TRBJ2-3, with 11 nucleotides matching TRBD1. V was pared by 2 bases and J by 3 bases, with 5 bases of the junction left unmatched. Germline-derived CDR1 and CDR2 are SGHRS and YFSETQ. This CDR3 spans 16 amino acids. CDR3 DNA: TGCGCCAGCAGCTTCTCCGGGACAGGGGGAACAGATACGCAGTATTTT. Residues: CASSFSGTGGTDTQYF.

The rearrangement links TRBV6-5 to TRBJ2-5; TRBD2 matches at 7 bases. This CDR3 is built from 14 residues. The V gene end was trimmed by 5 bases and the J gene end by 5 bases; junction bases not matched to a gene: 8. CDR1 and CDR2 from the germline V gene are MNHEY and SVGAGI. The CDR3: CASSPRAGVETQYF. The CDR3 DNA follows: TGTGCCAGCAGTCCCCGGGCGGGGGTGGAGACCCAGTACTTC.

This clone was found a few times. The chain couples TRBV11-2 to TRBJ2-1; 7 nucleotides align to TRBD1. The length of the CDR3 is 17 residues. V lost 7 bases and J lost 2; bases outside the gene matches: 14. Germline CDR1 and CDR2: SGHAT and FQNNGV. As DNA, the CDR3 is TGTGCCAGCACCTCCGGCGCTTGGGGACAGACCTACAATGAGCAGTTCTTC. As protein: CASTSGAWGQTYNEQFF. Drawing the rest from reference TRBV11-2 and TRBJ2-1, the complete variable domain is EAGVAQSPRYKIIEKRQSVAFWCNPISGHATLYWYQQILGQGPKLLIQFQNNGVVDDSQLPKDRFSAERLKGVDSTLKIQPAKLEDSAVYLCASTSGAWGQTYNEQFFGPGTRLTVL.

This clone was seen a single time. The chain is built from TRBV6-5 and TRBJ2-3; tentative D call: TRBD2 (6 bases). Germline-derived CDR1 and CDR2 are MNHEY and SVGAGI. Trimming removed 6 bases at V and 4 bases at J, with 14 bases between. The CDR3 contains 14 residues. The CDR3 DNA is TGTGCCAGCAGCCGGGACTTGGAGGCAGATACGCAGTATTTT. The encoded protein is CASSRDLEADTQYF.